One and the same sample provided the 11 T cell receptor beta chains below, sequenced in a study of CXCR3-negative and CXCR3-positive naive CD8 T cells. UMI-labeled TRB cDNA libraries were prepared by 5' RACE. One entry per CDR3 protein, without DNA, is what TCRdb gives after re-calling the 5' RACE reads. The sample table includes 8,000 to 8,500 distinct CDR3 sequences. Material for sequencing was naive CXCR3- CD8+ T cells from blood. Specified subset: CD45RO-CCR7+CD27+CD95- naive CD8+ T cells lacking CXCR3 (TNR3-). The receptors derive from a human donor in good health. Some clones in this sample may be carry-over from other donors' samples.

V usage is TRBV7-2 and J usage is TRBJ2-2. Germline V CDR1 and CDR2: SGHTA, FQGNSA. The CDR3 extends over 14 amino acids. The CDR3 reads CASSLVLGAGELFF.

This chain joins TRBV7-8 and TRBJ1-2. Germline V gene data show CDR1 as SGHVS and CDR2 as FQNEAQ. The CDR3 runs 15 residues. The CDR3 is CASSPPSSANYGYTF.

This clonotype shows up as medium-sized by frequency. J is TRBJ1-1 and V is TRBV15. The CDR3 extends over 15 amino acids. CDR1 is LNHNV, CDR2 YYDKDF, per germline (reference sequence). The CDR3 spells CATGGRTLMNTEAFF.

The rearrangement links TRBV5-1 to TRBJ1-1; as DNA is missing, the TRBD1 call by TCRdb cannot be tested. The CDR3 extends over 18 amino acids. The germline V gene encodes CDR1 SGHRS and CDR2 YFSETQ. The CDR3 reads CASHGQGAMIPGDTEAFF.

The gene calls are TRBV29-1 and TRBJ2-1; lacking DNA, the TRBD2 call made by TCRdb goes unchecked. Per the germline V gene, CDR1 is SQVTM and CDR2 is ANQGSEA. The CDR3 consists of 11 residues. This CDR3 reads CSVDLGLEQFF.

The chain links TRBV25-1 to TRBJ1-1. The germline V gene encodes CDR1 MGHDK and CDR2 SYGVNS. The CDR3 has 12 residues. CDR3 amino acids: CASSGLETEAFF.

The chain combines TRBV27 with TRBJ1-2. CDR3 length equals 14 residues. The V gene's germline CDR1 is MNHEY and CDR2 SMNVEV (reference sequence). The CDR3 region is CASSFGGTDYGYTF.

In terms of frequency, this clonotype is medium-sized. The V gene is TRBV4-1, the J gene TRBJ1-2; the TCRdb call, TRBD1, lacks DNA for checking. CDR3 length: 14 residues. From germline, CDR1 is MGHRA and CDR2 YSYEKL. CDR3 in amino acids: CASSQADRAYGYTF.

This rearrangement joins TRBV6-5 to TRBJ2-2; the TCRdb D gene call, TRBD1, has no DNA to confirm it. The germline gives CDR1 MNHEY, CDR2 SVGAGI. There are 18 residues in the CDR3. CDR3 protein: CASTTSLDRGKNTGELFF.

The V and J genes are TRBV24-1 and TRBJ1-5; with no DNA, the TCRdb D assignment of TRBD1 cannot be verified. The CDR3 length is 18 residues. Looked up from germline, CDR1 is KGHDR and CDR2 is SFDVKD. The CDR3 loop is CATSDRRRDRNSNQPQHF.

Judged by frequency, this clonotype is medium-sized. This sequence joins TRBV5-1 and TRBJ1-1. This CDR3 has 14 residues. CDR1 and CDR2 from the germline V gene are SGHRS and YFSETQ. CDR3 in amino acids: CASSWDHPDTEAFF.